A selection of T cell receptor beta chains follows, all from one sample in a study of T cell clusters in autoimmune cytopenias. With the multiplex PCR reads reprocessed, TCRdb shows one record per CDR3 protein and no DNA. The sample shows around 8,000 distinct CDR3 sequences, and around 5.5% sits with its ten largest clones. The sample was peripheral blood. The source is a human donor with an autoimmune cytopenia or autoimmune hepatitis (not recorded which). The CDR3 runs from the conserved cysteine through the conserved F or W. The order of the fields is clone size, J gene, V gene, CDR3 protein. Size is omitted from some rows. Given values are once, few, many or a class for expanded clones.

NA,TRBJ2-3,TRBV6-2/TRBV6-3,CASSDSTPPRGQGTDTQYF
medium-sized,TRBJ2-3,TRBV6-5,CASSYSIDTQYF
NA,TRBJ1-3,TRBV6-5,CASSSGGLDAIGNTIYF
NA,TRBJ2-5,TRBV30,CAWSVRGNGETQYF
NA,TRBJ1-5,TRBV18,CASSPPGNRIANQPQHF
NA,TRBJ2-7,TRBV7-4,CASSSYRGRDEQYF
NA,TRBJ1-5,TRBV6-1,CASSEFGGRLEGTNQPQHF
medium-sized,TRBJ1-2,TRBV6-5,CASSPLGGGRTYGYTF
NA,TRBJ2-7,TRBV10-2,CASKHRDRAYEQYF
NA,TRBJ1-5,TRBV6-2/TRBV6-3,CASSYSGQGNQPQHF
NA,TRBJ1-4,TRBV27,CAITSRVLGNEKLFF
medium-sized,TRBJ2-2,TRBV5-6,CASSLGGGARTGELFF
NA,TRBJ1-1,TRBV6-5,CASSTAIMNTEAFF
medium-sized,TRBJ1-4,TRBV18,CASSREGGTNEKLFF
NA,TRBJ1-1,TRBV12-3/TRBV12-4,CASSTRTRNTEAFF
medium-sized,TRBJ1-2,TRBV27,CASSLLGREGFYGYTF
NA,TRBJ1-6,TRBV30,CACLRTGGSSPLHF
NA,TRBJ2-3,TRBV20-1,CSARGYSGGVTDTQYF
NA,TRBJ2-3,TRBV24-1,CATSDGGRGTQYF
NA,TRBJ2-7,TRBV5-6,CASSYRQGFYEQYF
NA,TRBJ1-4,TRBV13,CASSLREDNEKLFF
medium-sized,TRBJ1-2,TRBV30,CAWRQSSLNYGYTF
NA,TRBJ2-1,TRBV29-1,CSVSPGQGDEQFF
medium-sized,TRBJ1-1,TRBV27,CASINRNRNTEAFF
NA,TRBJ2-5,TRBV11-2,CASSSLVAETQYF
medium-sized,TRBJ2-3,TRBV27,CASSSRTSTDTQYF
NA,TRBJ1-1,TRBV18,CASSPNSGGPRAEAFF